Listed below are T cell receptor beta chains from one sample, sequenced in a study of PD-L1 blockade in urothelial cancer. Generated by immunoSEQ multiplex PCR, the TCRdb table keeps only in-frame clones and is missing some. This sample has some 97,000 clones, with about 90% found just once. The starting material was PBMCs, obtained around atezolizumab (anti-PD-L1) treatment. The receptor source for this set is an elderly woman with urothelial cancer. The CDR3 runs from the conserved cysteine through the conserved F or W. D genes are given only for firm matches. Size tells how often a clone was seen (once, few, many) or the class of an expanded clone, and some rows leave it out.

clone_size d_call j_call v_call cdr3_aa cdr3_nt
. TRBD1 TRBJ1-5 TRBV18 CASSDRDQPQHF TGTGCCAGCTCGGACAGGGACCAGCCCCAGCATTTT
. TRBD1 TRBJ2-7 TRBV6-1 CASNTGTGGVEQYF TGTGCCAGCAACACCGGGACAGGGGGCGTCGAGCAGTACTTC
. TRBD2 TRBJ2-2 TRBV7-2 CASSLEAWALAGVPGELFF TGTGCCAGCAGCTTAGAAGCGTGGGCACTAGCGGGAGTGCCCGGGGAGCTGTTTTTT
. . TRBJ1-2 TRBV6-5 CASSPGVSSYGYTF TGTGCCAGCAGCCCGGGGGTGTCCTCCTATGGCTACACCTTC
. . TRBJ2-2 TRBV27 CASSPRSNYGELFF TGTGCCAGCAGTCCGAGATCGAACTACGGGGAGCTGTTTTTT
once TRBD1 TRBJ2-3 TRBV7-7 CASSSDRVTDTQYF TGTGCCAGCAGCTCGGACAGGGTAACAGATACGCAGTATTTT
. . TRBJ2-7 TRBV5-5 CASSGTSPYEQYF TGTGCCAGCTCCGGGACATCCCCCTACGAGCAGTACTTC
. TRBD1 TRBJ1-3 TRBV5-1 CASSLGDSRVNTIYF TGCGCCAGCAGCTTAGGGGACAGTCGGGTGAACACCATATATTTT
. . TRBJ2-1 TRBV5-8 CASSQLSGNEQFF TGTGCCAGCAGCCAACTTAGCGGAAATGAGCAGTTCTTC
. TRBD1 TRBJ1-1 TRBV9 CASTLGTGNTEAFF TGTGCCAGCACCCTAGGGACAGGGAACACTGAAGCTTTCTTT
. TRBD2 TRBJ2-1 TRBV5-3 CARSQTSGRVLDEQFF TGTGCCAGAAGCCAGACTAGCGGGAGGGTCTTGGATGAGCAGTTCTTC
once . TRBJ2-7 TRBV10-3 CAISEARQAYEQYF TGTGCCATCAGTGAGGCCCGCCAGGCCTACGAGCAGTACTTC
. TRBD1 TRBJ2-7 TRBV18 CASSSDRGQQYF TGTGCCAGCTCATCGGACAGGGGGCAGCAGTACTTC
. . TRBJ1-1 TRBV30 CAWGRGEAFF TGTGCCTGGGGAAGAGGTGAAGCTTTCTTT
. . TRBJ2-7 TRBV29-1 CSVEGPGKESYEQYF TGCAGCGTTGAGGGGCCTGGGAAGGAATCCTACGAGCAGTACTTC
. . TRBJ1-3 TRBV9 CASSPGESGNTIYF TGTGCCAGCAGCCCCGGGGAGTCTGGAAACACCATATATTTT
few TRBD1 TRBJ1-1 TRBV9 CASSSGQGAFPTEAFF TGTGCCAGCAGCTCAGGACAGGGGGCCTTCCCAACTGAAGCTTTCTTT
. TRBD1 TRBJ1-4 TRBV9 CASSAGQFEKLFF TGTGCCAGCAGCGCGGGACAGTTTGAAAAACTGTTTTTT
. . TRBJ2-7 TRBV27 CASSTDSASSYEQYF TGTGCCAGCAGTACGGACAGCGCTAGCTCCTACGAGCAGTACTTC
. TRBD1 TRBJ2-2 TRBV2 CASSGTGNTGELFF TGTGCCAGCTCCGGGACAGGCAATACCGGGGAGCTGTTTTTT
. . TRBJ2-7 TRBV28 CASRTGFYEQYF TGTGCCAGCAGAACAGGGTTCTACGAGCAGTACTTC
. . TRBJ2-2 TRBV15 CATSRDRERNTGELFF TGTGCCACCAGCAGAGATCGGGAGCGGAACACCGGGGAGCTGTTTTTT
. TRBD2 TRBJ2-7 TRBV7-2 CASSFVAGAYEQYF TGTGCCAGCAGCTTTGTAGCGGGGGCCTACGAGCAGTACTTC
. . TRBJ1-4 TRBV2 CASADRQGVNEKLFF TGTGCCAGCGCAGACAGGCAGGGAGTTAATGAAAAACTGTTTTTT
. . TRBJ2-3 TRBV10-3 CAISESEVGTDTQYF TGTGCCATCAGTGAGTCGGAGGTTGGCACAGATACGCAGTATTTT
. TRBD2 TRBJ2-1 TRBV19 CASSRGASGTKNYNEQFF TGTGCCAGTAGTAGGGGGGCTAGCGGGACGAAAAACTACAATGAGCAGTTCTTC
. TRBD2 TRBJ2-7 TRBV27 CASSLVSGRASSSYEQYF TGTGCCAGCAGTTTAGTTAGCGGGAGGGCCTCAAGCTCCTACGAGCAGTACTTC
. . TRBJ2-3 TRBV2 CASSPGLTTDTQYF TGTGCCAGCAGTCCAGGACTTACCACAGATACGCAGTATTTT
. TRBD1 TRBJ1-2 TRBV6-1 CASRGQTNYGYTF TGTGCCAGCAGGGGACAGACTAACTATGGCTACACCTTC
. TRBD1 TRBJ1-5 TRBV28 CASSIWDSSNQPQHF TGTGCCAGCAGTATCTGGGACAGTTCTAATCAGCCCCAGCATTTT
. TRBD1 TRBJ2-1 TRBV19 CASSTGQGTYNEQFF TGTGCCAGTAGTACGGGACAGGGGACCTACAATGAGCAGTTCTTC
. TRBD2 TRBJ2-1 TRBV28 CASSLSGLASYNEQFF TGTGCCAGCAGTTTGTCCGGACTAGCCTCCTACAATGAGCAGTTCTTC
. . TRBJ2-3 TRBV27 CASSLTGRADTQYF TGTGCCAGCAGTCTAACAGGGAGGGCAGATACGCAGTATTTT
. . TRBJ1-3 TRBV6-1 CASSEILISGNTIYF TGTGCCAGCAGTGAAATTTTAATCTCTGGAAACACCATATATTTT
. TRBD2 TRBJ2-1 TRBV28 CASRLGGLAGADEQFF TGTGCCAGCCGACTGGGGGGACTAGCGGGAGCGGATGAGCAGTTCTTC
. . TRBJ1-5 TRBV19 CASSSAQKPIVEQPQHF TGTGCCAGTAGTAGTGCACAGAAACCGATCGTAGAGCAGCCCCAGCATTTT
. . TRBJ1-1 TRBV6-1 CAIVQVGLMNTEAFF TGTGCCATTGTACAGGTGGGGCTCATGAACACTGAAGCTTTCTTT